This T cell receptor (beta chain) originates from a study of post-analysis software for immune sequencing data. Broader study findings: For normalized Chao1 diversity, multiple sclerosis patients scored significantly lower than controls did. In patients, five or six TRBV segments were more frequent than in controls, with TRBV5-6, TRBV5-1 and TRBV20-1 among them.

The CDR3 spans 14 residues. Germline V CDR1 and CDR2: LGHDT, YNNKEL (reference sequence). The germline V and J ends were trimmed by 5 bases and 5 bases, with 15 bases remaining between them. This clonotype appeared once. The antigen is undetermined. Unique molecular identifiers were built into the TCR beta cDNA libraries. TCRdb independently ran MiXCR on the PCR reads; one entry per CDR3 protein. This table has roughly 570,000 distinct CDR3 sequences, less than 40% appearing once. Material: blood. The TCR was taken from a girl between 2 and 17 years old with multiple sclerosis. V is TRBV3-1 and J is TRBJ2-5, with D tentatively TRBD2 (6 bases). In DNA form, the CDR3 reads TGTGCCAGCAGCACCCCTAGCGTATCGGAGACCCAGTACTTC. Protein: CASSTPSVSETQYF.